Below are 22 T cell receptor beta chains sequenced from a single sample in a study of T-cell reconstitution after alpha-beta-depleted transplantation in children. Unique molecular identifiers were built into the TCRbeta library. TCRdb reprocessed the PCR reads with MiXCR, giving one entry per CDR3 protein. This sample has approximately 980,000 distinct CDR3 sequences, with less than 30% found just once. The specimen comprised PBMCs, mostly from graft donor cells, sampled 360 days after TCRalphabeta/CD19-depleted stem cell transplant. These receptors originate from a boy in the first two years of life who had a stem cell transplant for SCID, so the T cells may come from the graft donor.

This clonotype was counted ten times or more. The chain couples TRBV12-3 or TRBV12-4 to TRBJ2-3, with TRBD1 identical over 7 bases. V trimming: 6 bases; J trimming: 3 bases; junction bases outside the gene matches: 3. The CDR3 contains 13 residues. The DNA of the CDR3 is TGTGCCAGCAGCCCACAGGGGACAGATACGCAGTATTTT. Protein product: CASSPQGTDTQYF.

The V call is TRBV2, the J call TRBJ2-1, with 10 bases aligning to TRBD1. The CDR3 spans 15 residues. With V trimmed by 7 bases and J by 7 bases, 10 bases remained unmatched. In germline, CDR1 is SNHLY, CDR2 FYNNEI. For the CDR3, the DNA is TGTGCCAGCACCATGGACAGGGGGGAGAGGAATGAGCAGTTCTTC. Translated, it gives CASTMDRGERNEQFF.

This chain joins TRBV11-1 and TRBJ2-3, with D possibly TRBD1 on 5 matching bases. Germline V lookup: CDR1 SGHAT, CDR2 FQDESV (reference sequence). The V and J ends lost 5 bases and 2 bases respectively, with 14 bases between them. The CDR3 length is 15 residues. DNA of the CDR3: TGTGCCAGCAGCGTCCAGGGCCCTACCACAGATACGCAGTATTTT. As protein: CASSVQGPTTDTQYF.

The table lists this clonotype with a count of one. This sequence joins TRBV27 and TRBJ2-5; tentative D call: TRBD2 (5 bases). The CDR3 consists of 13 residues. The V end was cut by 8 bases, the J end by 0 bases, with 10 bases between. Germline lookup yields CDR1 MNHEY and CDR2 SMNVEV (reference sequence). The CDR3 loop reads CASGLSYQETQYF. CDR3 bases: TGTGCCAGCGGACTCTCGTACCAAGAGACCCAGTACTTC.

The chain carries TRBV18 and TRBJ2-7; D gene uncertain. The CDR3 consists of 13 residues. Trimming removed 1 base from V and 6 bases from J, with 10 bases in between. The germline CDR1 and CDR2 sequences are KGHSH and LQKENI. CDR3 nucleotide sequence: TGTGCCAGCTCACCACTTCCGGTTAGCGAGCAGTACTTC. The encoded protein is CASSPLPVSEQYF.

V is TRBV12-3 or TRBV12-4 and J is TRBJ1-5; no definite D call. V lost 3 bases to trimming and J lost 1 base, with 4 bases between them. The CDR3 totals 13 residues. CDR3 loop: CASSFQSNQPQHF. CDR3 sequence (DNA): TGTGCCAGCAGTTTCCAGAGCAATCAGCCCCAGCATTTT.

The chain combines TRBV4-1 with TRBJ2-2; D gene unclear. This CDR3 has 16 amino acids. V lost 0 bases to trimming and J lost 1 base, with 9 bases between them. CDR1 is MGHRA, CDR2 YSYEKL, per germline. The CDR3 coding sequence is TGCGCCAGCAGCCAAGATACGAGGCAGAACACCGGGGAGCTGTTTTTT. Its protein is CASSQDTRQNTGELFF.

The chain couples TRBV12-3 or TRBV12-4 to TRBJ2-1; perhaps TRBD1 as D (7 bases). The CDR3 runs 15 residues. Trimming took 3 bases from V and 2 from J, leaving 11 bases between them. DNA for the CDR3: TGTGCCAGCAGTTTCCCCAGGGGGGCCTACAATGAGCAGTTCTTC. Protein sequence: CASSFPRGAYNEQFF.

This sequence joins TRBV13 and TRBJ2-5, with TRBD1 matching over 8 bases. Germline CDR1 is PRHDT and CDR2 is FYEKMQ (reference sequence). After removal of 4 bases from V and 0 bases from J, the junction contained 10 bases not matched to a gene. The CDR3 spans 17 residues. DNA of the CDR3: TGTGCCAGCAGCTCCCGGCGGGACAGGAGGTACCAAGAGACCCAGTACTTC. Translating gives CASSSRRDRRYQETQYF.

CDR3 coding DNA: TGTGCCATCAGACCGGGACAGAACACTGAAGCTTTCTTT. Its translation is CAIRPGQNTEAFF. V usage is TRBV10-3 and J usage is TRBJ1-1, with a tentative D call TRBD1 (6 bases). The germline V gene encodes CDR1 ENHRY and CDR2 SYGVKD. V lost 6 bases and J lost 1, with 9 bases in between. This CDR3 comprises 13 residues.

This clonotype occurred once. The CDR3 nucleotides read TGCGCCAGCAGCTTTCAGGGGCTTGGGAATTCACCCCTCCACTTT. This sequence encodes CASSFQGLGNSPLHF. This chain uses TRBV4-1 with TRBJ1-6; possibly TRBD1 for D (6 bases). The germline CDR1 and CDR2 sequences are MGHRA and YSYEKL. The CDR3 is 15 amino acids. The V and J ends lost 5 bases and 7 bases respectively, with 15 bases between them.

This clonotype occurred once. This chain links TRBV5-1 with TRBJ2-7, with TRBD2 identical over 11 bases. The CDR3 runs to 13 residues. Germline values: CDR1 SGHRS, CDR2 YFSETQ. The J segment lost 7 bases and the V segment lost 4 bases, leaving 4 bases of the junction unmatched. The CDR3, as DNA: TGCGCCAGCAGCGACGGACTAGCGGGTGAGCAGTACTTC. Its translation is CASSDGLAGEQYF.

The chain recombines TRBV12-3 or TRBV12-4 with TRBJ2-3; D unclear. The CDR3 contains 18 residues. V gave up 10 bases and J gave up 2 bases, with 28 bases separating them. CDR3 loop: CAITPWTAVVRYTDTQYF. The CDR3 DNA follows: TGTGCCATCACCCCCTGGACCGCGGTTGTCCGTTACACAGATACGCAGTATTTT.

This clonotype has only a few counts. The rearrangement joins TRBV12-3 or TRBV12-4 to TRBJ2-2; 10 bases fit TRBD1. Trimming at V came to 6 bases and at J to 4 bases, leaving 5 bases not matched to a gene. This CDR3 is 15 amino acids long. CDR3 sequence (DNA): TGTGCCAGCAGACCCGGGACAGGGGTCACCGGGGAGCTGTTTTTT. Protein sequence: CASRPGTGVTGELFF.

The rearrangement uses TRBV20-1 and TRBJ1-1; 8 positions match TRBD1. CDR1 DFQATT and CDR2 SNEGSKA come from the germline V gene (reference sequence). J lost 5 bases, V lost 5 bases, and 10 bases had no gene match. The CDR3 sequence is 14 residues long. CDR3 coding DNA: TGCAGTGCTCAGGGGGCGACAGGGGTGACTGAAGCTTTCTTT. This encodes CSAQGATGVTEAFF.

This chain joins TRBV3-1 and TRBJ2-7; weak D call: TRBD2 (6 bases). Germline V lookup: CDR1 LGHDT, CDR2 YNNKEL (reference sequence). V lost 0 bases and J lost 3, with 15 bases in between. This CDR3 has 16 amino acids. The CDR3 reads CASSQDLSGENYEQYF. CDR3 DNA sequence: TGTGCCAGCAGCCAAGATTTATCGGGAGAGAACTACGAGCAGTACTTC.

This clonotype showed up just once. The gene calls are TRBV7-2 and TRBJ2-7; tentative D call: TRBD2 (7 bases). Between the trimmed V and J ends, which lost 1 base and 4 bases, there was a span of 17 bases. CDR3 length equals 16 residues. Germline CDR1 SGHTA, CDR2 FQGNSA. This CDR3 is CASSLVGRGLGYEQYF. As DNA, the CDR3 is TGTGCCAGCAGCTTAGTAGGGCGGGGGCTTGGGTACGAGCAGTACTTC.

In its sample, this clonotype was seen a few times. The rearrangement links TRBV5-1 to TRBJ2-7; TRBD1 is a possible D gene (5 bases). CDR1 is SGHRS and CDR2 is YFSETQ in the germline V gene. This CDR3 region has 16 residues. Trimming cost V 0 bases and J 9 bases, with 22 bases left between them. The CDR3 region has the DNA TGCGCCAGCAGCTTGGTGCCTTTCCCAGGGAAGGAAGTGCAGTACTTC. Protein product: CASSLVPFPGKEVQYF. Complete variable domain (other parts from reference TRBV5-1 and TRBJ2-7): KAGVTQTPRYLIKTRGQQVTLSCSPISGHRSVSWYQQTPGQGLQFLFEYFSETQRNKGNFPGRFSGRQFSNSRSEMNVSTLELGDSALYLCASSLVPFPGKEVQYFGPGTRLTVT.

The chain carries TRBV27 and TRBJ1-1; TRBD1 agrees at 8 bases. CDR1 is MNHEY and CDR2 is SMNVEV in the germline V gene (reference sequence). Unmatched junction bases numbered 5, after V lost 4 bases and J lost 4 bases. This CDR3 spans 14 amino acids. The DNA for the CDR3 is TGTGCCAGCAGTTACAGGGGGGTGAGCACTGAAGCTTTCTTT. This sequence encodes CASSYRGVSTEAFF.

This clonotype was seen only a few times. V is TRBV28 and J is TRBJ1-3, with no clear D. The germline V gene encodes CDR1 MDHEN and CDR2 SYDVKM. V dropped 7 bases and J dropped 9 bases, with 10 bases sitting between them. The length of the CDR3 is 11 residues. The DNA of the CDR3 is TGTGCCAGCACAGGTTGGGTCACCATATATTTT. Its protein is CASTGWVTIYF.

CDR3 residues: CASNRAGGLEQYF. CDR3 nucleotides: TGTGCCAGCAATAGAGCGGGGGGGCTCGAGCAGTACTTC. The chain employs TRBV2 and TRBJ2-7; 10 bases agree with TRBD2. CDR1 is SNHLY, CDR2 FYNNEI, per germline. V dropped 7 bases and J dropped 6; count of bases not matched to a gene: 6. The CDR3 runs to 13 residues.

The gene calls are TRBV11-2 and TRBJ2-7; TRBD1 agrees at 7 bases. The germline V gene has CDR1 SGHAT and CDR2 FQNNGV. CDR3 length equals 15 residues. J lost 3 bases, V lost 7 bases, and 12 bases had no gene match. The CDR3 DNA reads as TGTGCCAGCACAAGGACAGGCTGGGCCCTCTACGAGCAGTACTTC. This encodes CASTRTGWALYEQYF.